The rows below give T cell receptor beta chains drawn from one sample of a study of regulatory T cells in long-lasting Graves disease. TCRdb re-derived calls from the multiplex PCR reads in MiXCR, one entry per CDR3 protein. The sample lists under 450,000 distinct CDR3 sequences, approximately 12% occurring once. The same data also went into a second study, on T cells in Graves' hyperthyroidism and ophthalmopathy.

Sequences were derived from peripheral blood mononuclear cells (PBMCs), sampled at new diagnosis, from a patient treated with antithyroid drugs. Receptors originate from a young woman with Graves disease. CDR3s include the opening cysteine and the closing phenylalanine or tryptophan. A D gene is named only where the DNA matches it firmly. Clone size is not always given. Where it is, it says once, few, many or a class for expanded clones.

d_gene: NA
abundance: many
v_gene: TRBV7-2
j_gene: TRBJ2-7
CDR3aa: CASSLARDYEQYF
CDR3nt: TGTGCCAGCAGCTTAGCAAGGGACTACGAGCAGTACTTC

d_gene: NA
abundance: many
v_gene: TRBV7-2
j_gene: TRBJ1-1
CDR3aa: CASSLGGRKAFF
CDR3nt: TGTGCCAGCAGCTTAGGGGGGCGCAAAGCTTTCTTT

d_gene: NA
abundance: many
v_gene: TRBV7-6
j_gene: TRBJ2-3
CDR3aa: CASSSRGTQYF
CDR3nt: TGTGCCAGCAGCTCCCGCGGTACGCAGTATTTT

d_gene: NA
abundance: many
v_gene: TRBV4-3
j_gene: TRBJ1-5
CDR3aa: CASSQDSNQPQHF
CDR3nt: TGCGCCAGCAGCCAAGACAGCAATCAGCCCCAGCATTTT

d_gene: NA
abundance: few
v_gene: TRBV14
j_gene: TRBJ1-3
CDR3aa: CASSHLQGIGRNTIYF
CDR3nt: TGTGCCAGCAGCCATCTACAGGGCATCGGACGAAACACCATATATTTT

d_gene: NA
abundance: NA
v_gene: TRBV13
j_gene: TRBJ2-1
CDR3aa: CASSYWTLHSHEQFF
CDR3nt: TGTGCCAGCAGTTACTGGACACTCCATTCGCATGAGCAGTTCTTC

d_gene: NA
abundance: few
v_gene: TRBV4-3
j_gene: TRBJ2-1
CDR3aa: CASSPHHFSGGYNEQFF
CDR3nt: TGCGCCAGCAGCCCTCATCACTTTAGCGGAGGATACAATGAGCAGTTCTTC

d_gene: NA
abundance: many
v_gene: TRBV20-1
j_gene: TRBJ2-3
CDR3aa: CSASVVPFTQTQYF
CDR3nt: TGCAGTGCTAGTGTTGTCCCGTTCACCCAGACGCAGTATTTT

d_gene: NA
abundance: many
v_gene: TRBV7-2
j_gene: TRBJ1-3
CDR3aa: CASRLSSGNTTYF
CDR3nt: TGTGCCAGCCGGCTATCCTCTGGAAACACCACATATTTT

d_gene: NA
abundance: many
v_gene: TRBV6-1
j_gene: TRBJ1-2
CDR3aa: CASSNQRTGSHGYTF
CDR3nt: TGTGCCAGCAGCAACCAACGAACAGGGAGTCATGGCTACACCTTC

d_gene: NA
abundance: few
v_gene: TRBV24-1
j_gene: TRBJ2-2
CDR3aa: CATSRVTGELFF
CDR3nt: TGTGCCACCAGTAGAGTGACCGGGGAGCTGTTTTTT

d_gene: NA
abundance: many
v_gene: TRBV20-1
j_gene: TRBJ1-1
CDR3aa: CSAERDSLGTEAFF
CDR3nt: TGCAGTGCCGAGAGAGACAGCTTGGGCACTGAAGCTTTCTTT

d_gene: TRBD2
abundance: NA
v_gene: TRBV20-1
j_gene: TRBJ2-3
CDR3aa: CSASWALAGDTDTQYF
CDR3nt: TGCAGTGCTAGTTGGGCGCTAGCGGGGGACACAGATACGCAGTATTTT

d_gene: NA
abundance: many
v_gene: TRBV5-1
j_gene: TRBJ1-6
CDR3aa: CASSQEVNSPLHF
CDR3nt: TGCGCCAGCAGCCAGGAGGTTAATTCACCCCTCCACTTT

d_gene: TRBD2
abundance: many
v_gene: TRBV27
j_gene: TRBJ2-7
CDR3aa: CATGAGTSGSGEQYF
CDR3nt: TGTGCCACCGGGGCCGGGACTAGCGGGAGTGGCGAGCAGTACTTC

d_gene: NA
abundance: few
v_gene: TRBV6-1
j_gene: TRBJ1-1
CDR3aa: CASSERFREATEAFF
CDR3nt: TGTGCCAGCAGTGAAAGGTTCAGGGAGGCCACTGAAGCTTTCTTT

d_gene: NA
abundance: many
v_gene: TRBV20-1
j_gene: TRBJ2-1
CDR3aa: CSARRPEGNEQFF
CDR3nt: TGCAGTGCCCGCCGACCGGAGGGGAATGAGCAGTTCTTC

d_gene: TRBD1
abundance: many
v_gene: TRBV7-9
j_gene: TRBJ1-2
CDR3aa: CASTRTGGGGYGYTF
CDR3nt: TGTGCCAGCACTAGGACAGGGGGCGGAGGATATGGCTACACCTTC

d_gene: TRBD2
abundance: many
v_gene: TRBV4-3
j_gene: TRBJ2-1
CDR3aa: CASSQRPSGLAGGNEQFF
CDR3nt: TGCGCCAGCAGCCAGCGACCTTCGGGACTAGCGGGAGGTAATGAGCAGTTCTTC

d_gene: NA
abundance: NA
v_gene: TRBV9
j_gene: TRBJ2-3
CDR3aa: CASSVVGTDTQYF
CDR3nt: TGTGCCAGCAGCGTAGTGGGAACAGATACGCAGTATTTT

d_gene: TRBD2
abundance: many
v_gene: TRBV27
j_gene: TRBJ2-5
CDR3aa: CASGLAGQETQYF
CDR3nt: TGTGCCAGCGGACTAGCGGGGCAAGAGACCCAGTACTTC

d_gene: NA
abundance: many
v_gene: TRBV12-3/TRBV12-4
j_gene: TRBJ1-2
CDR3aa: CASSFRGANYGYTF
CDR3nt: TGTGCCAGCAGTTTCCGGGGGGCTAACTATGGCTACACCTTC

d_gene: NA
abundance: NA
v_gene: TRBV7-3
j_gene: TRBJ2-1
CDR3aa: CASSLIGEMNNEQFF
CDR3nt: TGTGCCAGCAGCTTAATTGGGGAGATGAACAATGAGCAGTTCTTC

d_gene: NA
abundance: many
v_gene: TRBV12-3/TRBV12-4
j_gene: TRBJ2-5
CDR3aa: CASSSGPYVETQYF
CDR3nt: TGTGCCAGCAGTTCGGGACCATACGTGGAGACCCAGTACTTC

d_gene: NA
abundance: many
v_gene: TRBV20-1
j_gene: TRBJ1-4
CDR3aa: CSARVGHGNEKLFF
CDR3nt: TGCAGTGCTAGAGTTGGGCACGGGAATGAAAAACTGTTTTTT

d_gene: TRBD1
abundance: many
v_gene: TRBV2
j_gene: TRBJ2-1
CDR3aa: CASREGASYNEQFF
CDR3nt: TGTGCCAGCAGAGAGGGGGCTTCCTACAATGAGCAGTTCTTC

d_gene: TRBD1
abundance: many
v_gene: TRBV12-3/TRBV12-4
j_gene: TRBJ1-1
CDR3aa: CASSGTGRGLNTEAFF
CDR3nt: TGTGCCAGCAGTGGGACAGGGAGGGGGCTGAACACTGAAGCTTTCTTT

d_gene: NA
abundance: NA
v_gene: TRBV4-3
j_gene: TRBJ2-2
CDR3aa: CASSQGDSFGELFF
CDR3nt: TGCGCCAGCAGCCAGGGGGATTCTTTCGGGGAGCTGTTTTTT

d_gene: NA
abundance: many
v_gene: TRBV7-8
j_gene: TRBJ2-2
CDR3aa: CATRGPGTRGGELFF
CDR3nt: TGTGCCACCCGGGGGCCCGGGACGCGAGGCGGGGAGCTGTTTTTT

d_gene: NA
abundance: NA
v_gene: TRBV24-1
j_gene: TRBJ2-2
CDR3aa: CATSDSVAGELFF
CDR3nt: TGTGCCACCAGTGATTCCGTAGCCGGGGAGCTGTTTTTT

d_gene: TRBD2
abundance: few
v_gene: TRBV24-1
j_gene: TRBJ2-1
CDR3aa: CATSDFGLAGNEQFF
CDR3nt: TGTGCCACCAGTGACTTCGGACTAGCGGGCAATGAGCAGTTCTTC

d_gene: TRBD1
abundance: many
v_gene: TRBV6-4
j_gene: TRBJ2-7
CDR3aa: CASSYQTGTASYEQYF
CDR3nt: TGTGCCAGCAGTTACCAGACCGGGACAGCCTCCTACGAGCAGTACTTC

d_gene: NA
abundance: NA
v_gene: TRBV9
j_gene: TRBJ1-4
CDR3aa: CASSPRDPRGNEKLFF
CDR3nt: TGTGCCAGCAGCCCTCGTGACCCACGAGGGAATGAAAAACTGTTTTTT

d_gene: NA
abundance: many
v_gene: TRBV12-3/TRBV12-4
j_gene: TRBJ1-1
CDR3aa: CASRKGRNTEAFF
CDR3nt: TGTGCCAGCAGGAAGGGAAGGAACACTGAAGCTTTCTTT

d_gene: TRBD2
abundance: many
v_gene: TRBV24-1
j_gene: TRBJ2-1
CDR3aa: CATSDLGREGDNEQFF
CDR3nt: TGTGCCACCAGTGATTTAGGACGGGAGGGTGACAATGAGCAGTTCTTC

d_gene: NA
abundance: NA
v_gene: TRBV19
j_gene: TRBJ2-1
CDR3aa: CASISPPGPYYNEQFF
CDR3nt: TGTGCCAGTATTTCACCTCCGGGACCATACTACAATGAGCAGTTCTTC

d_gene: NA
abundance: many
v_gene: TRBV28
j_gene: TRBJ2-7
CDR3aa: CASSLYAPLPSEYEQYF
CDR3nt: TGTGCCAGCAGTTTGTACGCCCCCCTGCCTAGCGAGTACGAGCAGTACTTC

d_gene: TRBD1
abundance: few
v_gene: TRBV12-3/TRBV12-4
j_gene: TRBJ2-1
CDR3aa: CASSRTGWTGNEQFF
CDR3nt: TGTGCCAGCAGTCGGACAGGATGGACGGGGAATGAGCAGTTCTTC

d_gene: NA
abundance: many
v_gene: TRBV6-2/TRBV6-3
j_gene: TRBJ2-2
CDR3aa: CASSYLLARTGELFF
CDR3nt: TGTGCCAGCAGTTACCTACTAGCCCGCACCGGGGAGCTGTTTTTT

d_gene: NA
abundance: many
v_gene: TRBV12-3/TRBV12-4
j_gene: TRBJ1-4
CDR3aa: CASSLHGKLFF
CDR3nt: TGTGCCAGCAGTCTCCATGGAAAACTGTTTTTT

d_gene: TRBD2
abundance: few
v_gene: TRBV4-1
j_gene: TRBJ2-5
CDR3aa: CASSNLLAGGPSETQYF
CDR3nt: TGCGCCAGCAGCAATCTACTAGCGGGGGGGCCTTCAGAGACCCAGTACTTC

d_gene: NA
abundance: many
v_gene: TRBV12-3/TRBV12-4
j_gene: TRBJ2-3
CDR3aa: CASSLEGGWSRTDTQYF
CDR3nt: TGTGCCAGCAGTTTAGAAGGGGGGTGGTCTCGCACAGATACGCAGTATTTT

d_gene: NA
abundance: NA
v_gene: TRBV12-3/TRBV12-4
j_gene: TRBJ2-5
CDR3aa: CASSLSGGLETQYF
CDR3nt: TGTGCCAGCAGTTTATCGGGGGGCTTGGAGACCCAGTACTTC

d_gene: TRBD1
abundance: NA
v_gene: TRBV5-8
j_gene: TRBJ2-5
CDR3aa: CASSAGTGVETQYF
CDR3nt: TGTGCCAGCAGTGCCGGGACAGGGGTAGAGACCCAGTACTTC

d_gene: NA
abundance: NA
v_gene: TRBV10-2
j_gene: TRBJ1-3
CDR3aa: CASSELGVSTIYF
CDR3nt: TGCGCCAGCAGTGAGTTAGGGGTATCGACCATATATTTT

d_gene: TRBD2
abundance: few
v_gene: TRBV18
j_gene: TRBJ2-5
CDR3aa: CASSAKQTTLAVLQETQYF
CDR3nt: TGTGCCAGCTCAGCCAAACAGACTACCCTAGCGGTTTTGCAAGAGACCCAGTACTTC

d_gene: NA
abundance: few
v_gene: TRBV6-1
j_gene: TRBJ2-7
CDR3aa: CASVRVGPRSYEQYF
CDR3nt: TGTGCCAGCGTTAGGGTAGGGCCCCGGTCCTACGAGCAGTACTTC

d_gene: TRBD2
abundance: NA
v_gene: TRBV5-4
j_gene: TRBJ2-7
CDR3aa: CASSLVVGGPINEQYF
CDR3nt: TGTGCCAGCAGCTTGGTCGTGGGAGGGCCGATCAACGAGCAGTACTTC

d_gene: TRBD1
abundance: many
v_gene: TRBV5-1
j_gene: TRBJ1-1
CDR3aa: CASSLAWALGQGNTEAFF
CDR3nt: TGCGCCAGCAGCTTGGCCTGGGCTTTGGGACAGGGGAACACTGAAGCTTTCTTT

d_gene: NA
abundance: NA
v_gene: TRBV20-1
j_gene: TRBJ2-1
CDR3aa: CSASRGRDYQNEQFF
CDR3nt: TGCAGTGCTAGTCGGGGGCGGGACTACCAGAATGAGCAGTTCTTC

d_gene: NA
abundance: few
v_gene: TRBV20-1
j_gene: TRBJ2-5
CDR3aa: CSARDLIRGETQYF
CDR3nt: TGCAGTGCTAGAGATCTTATCAGGGGAGAGACCCAGTACTTC

d_gene: NA
abundance: many
v_gene: TRBV2
j_gene: TRBJ2-5
CDR3aa: CASIDRSETQYF
CDR3nt: TGTGCCAGCATCGACAGGTCTGAGACCCAGTACTTC

d_gene: NA
abundance: many
v_gene: TRBV2
j_gene: TRBJ2-5
CDR3aa: CASTYRWGEETQYF
CDR3nt: TGTGCCAGCACATACAGGTGGGGCGAAGAGACCCAGTACTTC

d_gene: NA
abundance: many
v_gene: TRBV30
j_gene: TRBJ1-5
CDR3aa: CAWSAPTDAQHF
CDR3nt: TGTGCCTGGAGTGCACCGACAGATGCCCAGCATTTT

d_gene: NA
abundance: few
v_gene: TRBV6-4
j_gene: TRBJ2-1
CDR3aa: CASSTGTFNEQFF
CDR3nt: TGTGCCAGCAGTACCGGGACTTTCAATGAGCAGTTCTTC

d_gene: NA
abundance: many
v_gene: TRBV20-1
j_gene: TRBJ2-1
CDR3aa: CSATPHSRYNEQFF
CDR3nt: TGCAGTGCTACCCCTCACAGTAGATACAATGAGCAGTTCTTC

d_gene: NA
abundance: many
v_gene: TRBV28
j_gene: TRBJ2-7
CDR3aa: CASQSLSSYEQYF
CDR3nt: TGTGCCAGTCAGTCGCTTAGCTCCTACGAGCAGTACTTC

d_gene: NA
abundance: many
v_gene: TRBV7-2
j_gene: TRBJ1-6
CDR3aa: CASSLEIGGRSPLHF
CDR3nt: TGTGCCAGCAGCTTAGAAATCGGGGGTCGTTCACCCCTCCACTTT

d_gene: NA
abundance: NA
v_gene: TRBV4-1
j_gene: TRBJ1-5
CDR3aa: CASSQDNGLSNQPQHF
CDR3nt: TGCGCCAGCAGCCAAGATAATGGATTGAGTAATCAGCCCCAGCATTTT

d_gene: TRBD2
abundance: NA
v_gene: TRBV19
j_gene: TRBJ2-1
CDR3aa: CASSRAGGGRNEQFF
CDR3nt: TGTGCCAGTAGCCGAGCGGGGGGGGGAAGGAATGAGCAGTTCTTC